These T cell receptor beta chains were read from a single sample in a study of cytomegalovirus exposure and HLA in healthy donors. Profiled with immunoSEQ multiplex PCR; TCRdb holds only in-frame clones, not every one. In the table there are about 170,000 clones, approximately 80% of which are singletons. Sequencing input: PBMCs. Receptors were obtained from a boy aged 2 to 10 in good health and CMV-seronegative. Each CDR3 is given with its conserved first and last residue. The D gene is left open where the match is weak. Rows may omit the clone size; those that give it use once, few, many or a size class.

d_call: TRBD1; v_call: TRBV2; cdr3_length: 15; j_call: TRBJ1-1; clone_size: -; cdr3_aa: CATYIAGGSGAEAFF; cdr3_nt: TGTGCCACATACATCGCAGGGGGCTCGGGTGCTGAAGCTTTCTTT
d_call: -; v_call: TRBV4-3; cdr3_length: 16; j_call: TRBJ2-1; clone_size: -; cdr3_aa: CASSPTLGQPGDEQFF; cdr3_nt: TGCGCCAGCAGCCCTACGCTCGGGCAGCCGGGGGATGAGCAGTTCTTC
d_call: -; v_call: TRBV28; cdr3_length: 15; j_call: TRBJ1-1; clone_size: -; cdr3_aa: CASSPLTGLRTEAFF; cdr3_nt: TGTGCCAGCAGTCCTTTGACAGGTTTGCGGACTGAAGCTTTCTTT
d_call: TRBD1; v_call: TRBV29-1; cdr3_length: 13; j_call: TRBJ1-4; clone_size: -; cdr3_aa: CSATGGSNEKLFF; cdr3_nt: TGCAGCGCTACAGGGGGCTCTAATGAAAAACTGTTTTTT
d_call: -; v_call: TRBV6-5; cdr3_length: 14; j_call: TRBJ2-7; clone_size: -; cdr3_aa: CASSLLGSPYEQYF; cdr3_nt: TGTGCCAGCAGCCTACTGGGCAGTCCCTACGAGCAGTACTTC
d_call: -; v_call: TRBV14; cdr3_length: 14; j_call: TRBJ1-1; clone_size: few; cdr3_aa: CASSQVGAVPEGFF; cdr3_nt: TGTGCCAGCAGCCAAGTGGGGGCCGTCCCCGAGGGTTTCTTT
d_call: TRBD2; v_call: TRBV7-2; cdr3_length: 16; j_call: TRBJ2-7; clone_size: few; cdr3_aa: CASSPTTSGRAYEQYF; cdr3_nt: TGTGCCAGCAGCCCTACAACTAGCGGGAGGGCCTACGAGCAGTACTTC
d_call: -; v_call: TRBV4-3; cdr3_length: 14; j_call: TRBJ1-1; clone_size: few; cdr3_aa: CASSQDTRNTEAFF; cdr3_nt: TGCGCCAGCAGCCAAGATACCAGGAACACTGAAGCTTTCTTT
d_call: TRBD1; v_call: TRBV7-9; cdr3_length: 14; j_call: TRBJ1-1; clone_size: -; cdr3_aa: CASSPGQANTEAFF; cdr3_nt: TGTGCCAGCAGCCCCGGACAGGCGAACACTGAAGCTTTCTTT
d_call: TRBD2; v_call: TRBV2; cdr3_length: 16; j_call: TRBJ2-1; clone_size: -; cdr3_aa: CASRTVREPSYNEQFF; cdr3_nt: TGTGCCAGCAGGACGGTGCGGGAGCCATCCTACAATGAGCAGTTCTTC
d_call: TRBD2; v_call: TRBV7-9; cdr3_length: 16; j_call: TRBJ2-5; clone_size: -; cdr3_aa: CASSPKWREGEETQYF; cdr3_nt: TGTGCCAGCAGCCCGAAGTGGCGGGAGGGCGAAGAGACCCAGTACTTC
d_call: -; v_call: TRBV21-1; cdr3_length: 16; j_call: TRBJ2-3; clone_size: -; cdr3_aa: CASINGTGGSTDTQYF; cdr3_nt: TGTGCCAGCATCAACGGGACAGGGGGGTCAACAGATACGCAGTATTTT
d_call: TRBD1; v_call: TRBV10-3; cdr3_length: 16; j_call: TRBJ2-1; clone_size: -; cdr3_aa: CAISGDSGDPYNEQFF; cdr3_nt: TGTGCCATCAGTGGGGACAGCGGTGACCCCTACAATGAGCAGTTCTTC
d_call: -; v_call: TRBV5-1; cdr3_length: 14; j_call: TRBJ2-1; clone_size: -; cdr3_aa: CASSLGETYNEQFF; cdr3_nt: TGCGCCAGCAGCTTGGGGGAGACCTACAATGAGCAGTTCTTC
d_call: TRBD2; v_call: TRBV7-3; cdr3_length: 16; j_call: TRBJ2-3; clone_size: -; cdr3_aa: CASSVTSGRAGDTQYF; cdr3_nt: TGTGCCAGCAGCGTAACTAGCGGGAGGGCTGGAGATACGCAGTATTTT
d_call: -; v_call: TRBV30; cdr3_length: 15; j_call: TRBJ2-4; clone_size: once; cdr3_aa: CAWSRSGQAKNIQYF; cdr3_nt: TGTGCCTGGAGCCGAAGTGGACAAGCCAAAAACATTCAGTACTTC
d_call: -; v_call: TRBV6-6; cdr3_length: 14; j_call: TRBJ2-1; clone_size: -; cdr3_aa: CASTMTPGISEQFF; cdr3_nt: TGTGCCAGCACCATGACCCCCGGGATAAGTGAGCAGTTCTTC
d_call: -; v_call: TRBV9; cdr3_length: 13; j_call: TRBJ2-1; clone_size: -; cdr3_aa: CASSVGTNNEQFF; cdr3_nt: TGTGCCAGCAGCGTAGGCACAAACAATGAGCAGTTCTTC
d_call: -; v_call: TRBV29-1; cdr3_length: 14; j_call: TRBJ2-5; clone_size: -; cdr3_aa: CSVEGLALRETQYF; cdr3_nt: TGCAGCGTTGAAGGTCTAGCGTTACGGGAGACCCAGTACTTC
d_call: -; v_call: TRBV4-3; cdr3_length: 14; j_call: TRBJ2-5; clone_size: -; cdr3_aa: CASSQDNFQETQYF; cdr3_nt: TGCGCCAGCAGCCAAGACAACTTCCAAGAGACCCAGTACTTC
d_call: -; v_call: TRBV13; cdr3_length: 15; j_call: TRBJ2-5; clone_size: once; cdr3_aa: CASSSRGPNGETQYF; cdr3_nt: TGTGCCAGCAGCTCCAGGGGACCAAATGGAGAGACCCAGTACTTC
d_call: TRBD1; v_call: TRBV27; cdr3_length: 17; j_call: TRBJ1-1; clone_size: -; cdr3_aa: CASSRNPGQGLNTEAFF; cdr3_nt: TGTGCCAGCAGTCGAAATCCTGGACAGGGCCTGAACACTGAAGCTTTCTTT
d_call: -; v_call: TRBV6-1; cdr3_length: 13; j_call: TRBJ1-1; clone_size: once; cdr3_aa: CASSNRGRSEAFF; cdr3_nt: TGTGCCAGCAGTAACCGAGGGAGGTCTGAAGCTTTCTTT
d_call: -; v_call: TRBV12-5; cdr3_length: 12; j_call: TRBJ1-5; clone_size: -; cdr3_aa: CASKEGNQPQHF; cdr3_nt: TGTGCTAGCAAAGAGGGTAATCAGCCCCAGCATTTT
d_call: TRBD2; v_call: TRBV2; cdr3_length: 15; j_call: TRBJ2-7; clone_size: once; cdr3_aa: CAATGGGLYPYEQYF; cdr3_nt: TGTGCCGCCACGGGGGGAGGGTTATATCCTTACGAGCAGTACTTC
d_call: -; v_call: TRBV15; cdr3_length: 13; j_call: TRBJ2-3; clone_size: -; cdr3_aa: CATSSPGRDTQYF; cdr3_nt: TGTGCCACCAGCAGTCCAGGGCGAGATACGCAGTATTTT
d_call: TRBD1; v_call: TRBV30; cdr3_length: 11; j_call: TRBJ2-7; clone_size: -; cdr3_aa: CAWSDRGEQYF; cdr3_nt: TGTGCCTGGAGTGACAGGGGCGAGCAGTACTTC
d_call: TRBD2; v_call: TRBV27; cdr3_length: 15; j_call: TRBJ2-1; clone_size: once; cdr3_aa: CASRWTSGVYNEQFF; cdr3_nt: TGTGCCAGCAGATGGACTAGCGGAGTTTACAATGAGCAGTTCTTC
d_call: -; v_call: TRBV6-1; cdr3_length: 14; j_call: TRBJ1-4; clone_size: -; cdr3_aa: CASSEGVIGEKLFF; cdr3_nt: TGTGCCAGCAGTGAAGGAGTGATTGGTGAAAAACTGTTTTTT
d_call: -; v_call: TRBV4-1; cdr3_length: 15; j_call: TRBJ1-2; clone_size: -; cdr3_aa: CASSPRDTEFYGYTF; cdr3_nt: TGCGCCAGCAGCCCCCGGGACACAGAATTCTATGGCTACACCTTC
d_call: TRBD1; v_call: TRBV5-1; cdr3_length: 17; j_call: TRBJ1-1; clone_size: -; cdr3_aa: CASSLFPWQGANTEAFF; cdr3_nt: TGCGCCAGCAGCTTGTTCCCTTGGCAGGGGGCGAACACTGAAGCTTTCTTT
d_call: -; v_call: TRBV28; cdr3_length: 14; j_call: TRBJ2-1; clone_size: -; cdr3_aa: CASSLSPRGDEQFF; cdr3_nt: TGTGCCAGCAGTTTATCTCCCAGGGGGGATGAGCAGTTCTTC
d_call: -; v_call: TRBV11-2; cdr3_length: 18; j_call: TRBJ1-2; clone_size: -; cdr3_aa: CASSLDFVHNAPMAGYTF; cdr3_nt: TGTGCCAGCAGCTTAGATTTTGTCCACAATGCTCCCATGGCTGGCTACACCTTC
d_call: -; v_call: TRBV7-9; cdr3_length: 15; j_call: TRBJ2-1; clone_size: -; cdr3_aa: CASSPTAQPYNEQFF; cdr3_nt: TGTGCCAGCAGCCCGACAGCCCAGCCCTACAATGAGCAGTTCTTC
d_call: -; v_call: TRBV30; cdr3_length: 13; j_call: TRBJ2-5; clone_size: -; cdr3_aa: CAWSRGNVETQYF; cdr3_nt: TGTGCCTGGAGTAGGGGAAATGTAGAGACCCAGTACTTC
d_call: TRBD1; v_call: TRBV11-2; cdr3_length: 14; j_call: TRBJ2-7; clone_size: -; cdr3_aa: CASRTSGGQYEQYF; cdr3_nt: TGTGCCAGCAGAACCTCAGGGGGCCAGTACGAGCAGTACTTC
d_call: TRBD1; v_call: TRBV6-5; cdr3_length: 13; j_call: TRBJ2-1; clone_size: -; cdr3_aa: CASSPGPGGEQFF; cdr3_nt: TGTGCCAGCAGCCCCGGTCCAGGGGGTGAGCAGTTCTTC
d_call: -; v_call: TRBV6-6; cdr3_length: 16; j_call: TRBJ1-1; clone_size: -; cdr3_aa: CASSYSNRARNTEAFF; cdr3_nt: TGTGCCAGCAGTTACTCAAACAGGGCCCGGAACACTGAAGCTTTCTTT
d_call: -; v_call: TRBV4-1; cdr3_length: 14; j_call: TRBJ2-3; clone_size: -; cdr3_aa: CASSQAAGTDTQYF; cdr3_nt: TGCGCCAGCAGCCAAGCGGCGGGGACAGATACGCAGTATTTT
d_call: -; v_call: TRBV18; cdr3_length: 14; j_call: TRBJ1-1; clone_size: once; cdr3_aa: CASSPAGKGTEAFF; cdr3_nt: TGTGCCAGCTCACCAGCAGGGAAGGGCACTGAAGCTTTCTTT
d_call: -; v_call: TRBV30; cdr3_length: 14; j_call: TRBJ2-5; clone_size: -; cdr3_aa: CAWVLPGPQETQYF; cdr3_nt: TGTGCCTGGGTCCTCCCAGGGCCCCAAGAGACCCAGTACTTC
d_call: TRBD1; v_call: TRBV7-9; cdr3_length: 14; j_call: TRBJ2-5; clone_size: -; cdr3_aa: CASSLGQREVTQYF; cdr3_nt: TGTGCCAGCAGCTTGGGACAGAGGGAAGTGACCCAGTACTTC
d_call: -; v_call: TRBV6-5; cdr3_length: 14; j_call: TRBJ1-1; clone_size: -; cdr3_aa: CASSYAGLNTEAFF; cdr3_nt: TGTGCCAGCAGTTACGCAGGGCTCAACACTGAAGCTTTCTTT
d_call: TRBD1; v_call: TRBV13; cdr3_length: 17; j_call: TRBJ1-4; clone_size: once; cdr3_aa: CASSESGTDSTNEKLFF; cdr3_nt: TGTGCCAGCAGCGAATCCGGGACAGATTCAACTAATGAAAAACTGTTTTTT
d_call: -; v_call: TRBV30; cdr3_length: 15; j_call: TRBJ2-5; clone_size: -; cdr3_aa: CAWSPDRVFYATQYF; cdr3_nt: TGTGCCTGGAGTCCGGATCGGGTCTTCTACGCGACCCAGTACTTC
d_call: -; v_call: TRBV5-4; cdr3_length: 13; j_call: TRBJ2-5; clone_size: -; cdr3_aa: CASSLELRETQYF; cdr3_nt: TGTGCCAGCAGCTTGGAACTGAGGGAGACCCAGTACTTC
d_call: -; v_call: TRBV10-3; cdr3_length: 13; j_call: TRBJ2-3; clone_size: few; cdr3_aa: CAMGAGGTDTQYF; cdr3_nt: TGTGCCATGGGCGCGGGCGGCACAGATACGCAGTATTTT
d_call: -; v_call: TRBV4-1; cdr3_length: 13; j_call: TRBJ1-1; clone_size: -; cdr3_aa: CASSQVSGTEAFF; cdr3_nt: TGCGCCAGCAGCCAAGTTAGCGGGACTGAAGCTTTCTTT
d_call: TRBD1; v_call: TRBV15; cdr3_length: 21; j_call: TRBJ1-4; clone_size: -; cdr3_aa: CATSSIRTTGAQVATNEKLFF; cdr3_nt: TGTGCCACCAGCAGTATAAGAACGACAGGGGCCCAAGTTGCAACTAATGAAAAACTGTTTTTT
d_call: -; v_call: TRBV7-9; cdr3_length: 13; j_call: TRBJ1-4; clone_size: few; cdr3_aa: CASSFGADEKLFF; cdr3_nt: TGTGCCAGCAGCTTTGGGGCTGATGAAAAACTGTTTTTT
d_call: TRBD1; v_call: TRBV29-1; cdr3_length: 13; j_call: TRBJ1-4; clone_size: -; cdr3_aa: CSASDREGEKLFF; cdr3_nt: TGCAGCGCTTCGGACAGGGAAGGTGAAAAACTGTTTTTT
d_call: TRBD2; v_call: TRBV4-3; cdr3_length: 14; j_call: TRBJ2-4; clone_size: -; cdr3_aa: CASSQGEGRDIQYF; cdr3_nt: TGCGCCAGCAGCCAAGGGGAGGGACGTGACATTCAGTACTTC
d_call: TRBD1; v_call: TRBV19; cdr3_length: 13; j_call: TRBJ1-1; clone_size: few; cdr3_aa: CASSITGGSEAFF; cdr3_nt: TGTGCCAGTAGTATAACAGGGGGCTCTGAAGCTTTCTTT
d_call: TRBD1; v_call: TRBV6-5; cdr3_length: 16; j_call: TRBJ2-7; clone_size: -; cdr3_aa: CASSNSRTGGMYEQYF; cdr3_nt: TGTGCCAGCAGTAACTCCCGGACAGGGGGCATGTACGAGCAGTACTTC
d_call: TRBD1; v_call: TRBV5-1; cdr3_length: 16; j_call: TRBJ1-1; clone_size: once; cdr3_aa: CASSLAPTGANTEAFF; cdr3_nt: TGCGCCAGCAGCTTGGCCCCGACAGGGGCGAACACTGAAGCTTTCTTT
d_call: -; v_call: TRBV6-1; cdr3_length: 10; j_call: TRBJ2-7; clone_size: -; cdr3_aa: CASSDGVQYF; cdr3_nt: TGTGCCAGCAGTGACGGGGTGCAGTACTTC
d_call: TRBD2; v_call: TRBV11-2; cdr3_length: 15; j_call: TRBJ2-7; clone_size: -; cdr3_aa: CASSGISGINYEQYF; cdr3_nt: TGTGCCAGCAGCGGAATTAGCGGGATCAACTACGAGCAGTACTTC